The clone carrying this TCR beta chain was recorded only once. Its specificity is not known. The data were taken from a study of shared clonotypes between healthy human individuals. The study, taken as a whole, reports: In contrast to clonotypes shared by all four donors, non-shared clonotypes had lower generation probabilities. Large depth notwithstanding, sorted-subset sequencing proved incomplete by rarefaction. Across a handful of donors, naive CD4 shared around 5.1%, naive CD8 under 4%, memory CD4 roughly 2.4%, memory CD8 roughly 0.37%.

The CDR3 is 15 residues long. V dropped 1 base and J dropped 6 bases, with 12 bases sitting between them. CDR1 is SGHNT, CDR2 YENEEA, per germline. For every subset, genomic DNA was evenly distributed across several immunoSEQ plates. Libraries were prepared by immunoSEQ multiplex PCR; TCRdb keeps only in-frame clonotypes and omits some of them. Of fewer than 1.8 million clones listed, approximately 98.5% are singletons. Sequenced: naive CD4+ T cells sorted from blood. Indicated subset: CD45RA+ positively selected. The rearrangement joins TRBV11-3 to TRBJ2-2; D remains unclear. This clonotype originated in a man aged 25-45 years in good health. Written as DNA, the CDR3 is TGTGCCAGCAGCTTAGCTGGCGGTAGCCCCGGGGAGCTGTTTTTT. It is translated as CASSLAGGSPGELFF.